This T cell receptor (beta chain) is from a study of T cell responses to AZD1222 COVID-19 vaccine. General observations from the study: Repertoires were sampled only after the peak T cell response. Increased Spike-specific TCR breadth and depth were observed after two AZD1222 doses. The study found vaccine-associated CD4 TCRs spanning spike, dominant at 160-218 and 743-854.

Second-dose groups at about 4 or about 12 weeks were pooled. Trimming pared 4 bases from V and 1 base from J, leaving 13 bases between. Germline loops: CDR1 SQVTM, CDR2 ANQGSEA. The CDR3 contains 14 residues. This clone occurred once. Antigen unknown. Only in-frame clones appear in the TCRdb table, and some are missing; sequencing was by immunoSEQ multiplex PCR. The table lists about 89,000 clones, about 89% of them singletons, with approximately 5% in the top ten. Sequenced here: peripheral blood, sampled 28 days after the second AZD1222 dose. V is TRBV29-1 and J is TRBJ1-1; weak D call: TRBD1 (5 bases). This clonotype was sampled from an adult who received the AZD1222 COVID-19 vaccine. DNA of the CDR3: TGCAGCGTTGTAAACAGGAATTCGAACACTGAAGCTTTCTTT. Translated: CSVVNRNSNTEAFF. Complete variable domain (other parts from reference TRBV29-1 and TRBJ1-1): SAVISQKPSRDICQRGTSLTIQCQVDSQVTMMFWYRQQPGQSLTLIATANQGSEATYESGFVIDKFPISRPNLTFSTLTVSNMSPEDSSIYLCSVVNRNSNTEAFFGQGTRLTVV.